Each of the 27 T cell receptor beta chains below was sequenced from the same sample in a study of cytomegalovirus exposure and HLA in healthy donors. Both 60 Vbeta primers and 13 Jbeta primers went into the PCR. Sequencing was performed with immunoSEQ multiplex PCR; in TCRdb, only in-frame clones are kept and a portion is missing. The sample has about 85,000 clones, 67% seen once. Input material: PBMCs. The origin of the receptors is a man aged 25-45 years in good health and CMV-seronegative.

The chain joins TRBV5-1 to TRBJ2-7, with a tentative D call TRBD2 (5 bases). The V gene's germline CDR1 is SGHRS and CDR2 YFSETQ. This CDR3 is 13 amino acids long. V lost 4 bases, J lost 1 base, and 9 bases lay in between. For the CDR3, the DNA is TGCGCCAGCAGCCGGACTCAGTCCTACGAGCAGTACTTC. Translation gives CASSRTQSYEQYF.

V usage is TRBV29-1 and J usage is TRBJ1-4, with D perhaps matching TRBD1 (5 bases). V was trimmed by 6 bases and J by 8 bases, leaving 13 bases between them. The CDR3 length is 12 residues. Germline V CDR1 and CDR2: SQVTM, ANQGSEA. This CDR3 is CSVGDAGEKLFF. DNA of the CDR3: TGCAGCGTGGGGGATGCGGGAGAAAAACTGTTTTTT.

V is TRBV2 and J is TRBJ1-6; the D gene is possibly TRBD1 (5 bases). The V end was cut by 7 bases, the J end by 17 bases, with 21 bases between. CDR1 and CDR2 (germline): SNHLY, FYNNEI. CDR3 size: 13 residues. The CDR3 DNA reads TGTGCCAGCACTTCATCCAGGGAATCATTATTCCACTTT. Protein: CASTSSRESLFHF.

The chain has TRBV30 and TRBJ1-2; TRBD1 aligns across 8 bases. V was pared by 0 bases and J by 7 bases, with 7 bases of the junction left unmatched. CDR1 is GTSNPN, CDR2 SVGIG, per germline (reference sequence). The CDR3 is made up of 14 amino acids. The CDR3 nucleotides are TGTGCCTGGAGTGTAGGTCCAGGGGGCGGTGGCTACACCTTC. Protein: CAWSVGPGGGGYTF.

The J gene is TRBJ1-5, the V gene TRBV10-2; weak D call: TRBD1 (5 bases). The CDR3 sequence is 16 residues long. From germline, CDR1 is WSHSY and CDR2 SAAADI. V was trimmed by 6 bases and J by 1 base, leaving 16 bases between them. In DNA form, the CDR3 reads TGCGCCAGCAGAGACAACCGGGGGGGAAGCAATCAGCCCCAGCATTTT. Amino acids: CASRDNRGGSNQPQHF.

This clone is medium-sized within its sample. The chain employs TRBV7-2 and TRBJ2-2, with a weak D call TRBD1 (5 bases). V lost 4 bases and J 0 bases, leaving 12 bases between the germline ends. Germline CDR1 and CDR2: SGHTA and FQGNSA. CDR3 size: 16 residues. For the CDR3, the DNA is TGTGCCAGCAGCTACGGGTGGACATCGAACACCGGGGAGCTGTTTTTT. The encoded protein is CASSYGWTSNTGELFF.

In its sample, this clone ranks as medium-sized (0.01 to 0.1%). The V gene is TRBV7-2, the J gene TRBJ1-4; TRBD1 is a possible D gene (6 bases). This CDR3 is 16 amino acids long. Germline-derived CDR1 and CDR2 are SGHTA and FQGNSA. With 1 base removed from V and 7 bases from J, the gap between germline ends came to 16 bases. CDR3 nucleotide sequence: TGTGCCAGCAGCTTAGTAGGGTCAGGGGCCGGTGAAAAACTGTTTTTT. Protein: CASSLVGSGAGEKLFF.

The CDR3 bases are TGTGCCAGCAGTTACTCAACGGGAGGGGACACCATATATTTT. Its protein is CASSYSTGGDTIYF. V usage is TRBV6-6 and J usage is TRBJ1-3, with D perhaps matching TRBD1 (5 bases). V was cut by 0 bases and J by 8 bases, with 11 bases left in between. The CDR3 covers 14 residues. Germline CDR1 and CDR2: MNHNY and SVGAGI (reference sequence).

V usage is TRBV5-1 and J usage is TRBJ2-5; D gene ambiguous. V gave up 6 bases and J gave up 4 bases, with 7 bases separating them. The CDR3 runs 11 residues. The germline gives CDR1 SGHRS, CDR2 YFSETQ. As DNA, the CDR3 is TGCGCCAGCATGCGTTCAGAGACCCAGTACTTC. Translating gives CASMRSETQYF.

There are a few counts of this clone. CDR3 DNA sequence: TGTGCCAGCAGCTCCGGGAGGGCCTACGAGCAGTACTTC. Residues: CASSSGRAYEQYF. The J gene is TRBJ2-7, the V gene TRBV7-9; 8 nucleotides line up with TRBD2. V trimming: 4 bases; J trimming: 2 bases; junction bases outside the gene matches: 1. CDR3 size: 13 residues. The germline gives CDR1 SEHNR, CDR2 FQNEAQ (reference sequence).

This clone has only a few counts. The chain joins TRBV2 to TRBJ2-2; TRBD1 might be the D (5 bases). The V and J ends lost 3 bases and 1 base respectively, with 6 bases between them. This CDR3 comprises 14 residues. From germline, CDR1 is SNHLY and CDR2 FYNNEI. The DNA for the CDR3 is TGTGCCAGCAGTGACGACAGGAACACCGGGGAGCTGTTTTTT. Amino acids: CASSDDRNTGELFF.

The V call is TRBV27, the J call TRBJ1-1; TRBD1 matches at 9 bases. The ends lost 2 bases at V and 4 bases at J; junction bases unmatched: 2. From germline, CDR1 is MNHEY and CDR2 SMNVEV (reference sequence). CDR3 length: 14 residues. The CDR3 DNA reads TGTGCCAGCAGTTTAGGACAGGGGACCACTGAAGCTTTCTTT. Translated: CASSLGQGTTEAFF.

The rearrangement uses TRBV5-1 and TRBJ1-1; TRBD1 is a possible D gene (6 bases). V was trimmed by 1 base and J by 2 bases, leaving 12 bases between them. The germline gives CDR1 SGHRS, CDR2 YFSETQ. This CDR3 has 15 amino acids. CDR3 nucleotides: TGCGCCAGCAGCTTGACTCAGGGGATTAACACTGAAGCTTTCTTT. Translating it yields CASSLTQGINTEAFF. Complete variable domain (other parts from reference TRBV5-1 and TRBJ1-1): KAGVTQTPRYLIKTRGQQVTLSCSPISGHRSVSWYQQTPGQGLQFLFEYFSETQRNKGNFPGRFSGRQFSNSRSEMNVSTLELGDSALYLCASSLTQGINTEAFFGQGTRLTVV.

J is TRBJ2-2 and V is TRBV10-1, with D tentatively TRBD2 (5 bases). The CDR3 contains 16 residues. V was trimmed by 6 bases and J by 0 bases, leaving 14 bases between them. Germline assignment: CDR1 WNHNN and CDR2 SYGVQD (reference sequence). CDR3 sequence reads: CASSGPSRANTGELFF. CDR3 coding DNA: TGCGCCAGCAGCGGCCCGTCGAGGGCGAACACCGGGGAGCTGTTTTTT.

The chain combines TRBV5-6 with TRBJ1-1; the match to TRBD1 covers 8 bases. Germline loops: CDR1 SGHDT, CDR2 YYEEEE. CDR3 length equals 15 residues. Trimming at V came to 2 bases and at J to 1 base, leaving 4 bases not matched to a gene. CDR3 nucleotide sequence: TGTGCCAGCAGCTTACGGGACAGGCAGAACACTGAAGCTTTCTTT. Translation: CASSLRDRQNTEAFF.

This clone was detected once. The DNA for the CDR3 is TGCGCCAGCAGCTTGGCCCCCTTGAAGGACAGGGGAGGAACTGAAGCTTTCTTT. Amino acids: CASSLAPLKDRGGTEAFF. The chain is built from TRBV5-1 and TRBJ1-1; 9 nucleotides line up with TRBD1. The CDR3 spans 18 residues. J was trimmed by 5 bases and V by 0 bases; bases with no gene match: 14. In germline, CDR1 is SGHRS, CDR2 YFSETQ.

In this sample, this clone turned up a few times. This chain's CDR3 is CASSLGLAVSTDTQYF. The CDR3 bases are TGTGCCAGCAGCTTGGGACTAGCGGTTAGCACAGATACGCAGTATTTT. The chain has TRBV5-6 and TRBJ2-3; 9 bases line up with TRBD2. The CDR3 runs to 16 residues. The junction had 2 bases not matched to a gene; V was cut back by 0 bases and J by 0 bases. Germline V gene lookup returns CDR1 SGHDT and CDR2 YYEEEE.

This sequence joins TRBV7-3 and TRBJ2-1, with TRBD1 matching over 7 bases. Germline CDR1 is SGHTA and CDR2 is FQGTGA. The CDR3 is 13 amino acids. V lost 5 bases and J lost 6; bases outside the gene matches: 4. This chain's CDR3 is CASSPWTGNEQFF. In DNA, the CDR3 is TGTGCCAGCAGCCCCTGGACAGGCAATGAGCAGTTCTTC.

The V call is TRBV10-3, the J call TRBJ2-7; perhaps TRBD2 as D (5 bases). The V end was cut by 7 bases, the J end by 1 base, with 14 bases between. This CDR3 contains 14 residues. The V gene's germline CDR1 is ENHRY and CDR2 SYGVKD. The CDR3 coding sequence is TGTGCCATCACGTCGAAAGAGGGATCCTACGAGCAGTACTTC. Protein product: CAITSKEGSYEQYF.

This clone was counted a few times. This rearrangement joins TRBV7-8 to TRBJ2-3; TRBD1 agrees at 10 bases. CDR3 length: 16 residues. Germline-derived CDR1 and CDR2 are SGHVS and FQNEAQ. The junction had 7 bases not matched to a gene; V was cut back by 3 bases and J by 4 bases. CDR3 nucleotide sequence: TGTGCCAGCAGCTTCGACAGGGGGCTGAGTGCAGATACGCAGTATTTT. It yields the protein CASSFDRGLSADTQYF.

The V and J genes are TRBV5-1 and TRBJ2-2, with 10 nucleotides matching TRBD1. J was trimmed by 3 bases and V by 4 bases; bases with no gene match: 6. The CDR3 is made up of 16 amino acids. From germline, CDR1 is SGHRS and CDR2 YFSETQ. This chain's CDR3 is CASSKDRGTDTGELFF. CDR3 nucleotides: TGCGCCAGCAGCAAGGACAGGGGGACGGACACCGGGGAGCTGTTTTTT.

The rearrangement uses TRBV30 and TRBJ2-7; 8 bases are shared with TRBD1. Germline-derived CDR1 and CDR2 are GTSNPN and SVGIG (reference sequence). V trimming: 3 bases; J trimming: 4 bases; junction bases outside the gene matches: 17. The CDR3 totals 17 residues. Written as DNA, the CDR3 is TGTGCCTGGAGCCCCGGAGGCCGGACAGGGATCCGTTACGAGCAGTACTTC. Translated, it gives CAWSPGGRTGIRYEQYF.

J is TRBJ2-7 and V is TRBV4-1; D is unresolved. This CDR3 contains 15 residues. V was clipped by 3 bases and J by 6 bases, with 18 bases between them. The V gene's germline CDR1 is MGHRA and CDR2 YSYEKL. This chain's CDR3 is CASSQIGVLPGEQYF. The CDR3 coding sequence is TGCGCCAGCAGCCAGATTGGCGTCCTCCCGGGCGAGCAGTACTTC.

The CDR3 DNA reads TGTGCCAGCAGTTTAGGGAGTGAAGCTTTCTTT. This codes for CASSLGSEAFF. The V call is TRBV2, the J call TRBJ1-1; D is uncertain. Trimming stripped 5 bases from V and 7 bases from J, with 8 bases between. Germline-derived CDR1 and CDR2 are SNHLY and FYNNEI. The CDR3 totals 11 residues.

V usage is TRBV7-3 and J usage is TRBJ2-7; 7 bases match TRBD2. Germline trimming cut 5 bases from V and 7 bases from J; bases unmatched to any gene: 8. This CDR3 is built from 13 residues. Germline V gene sequence: CDR1 SGHTA, CDR2 FQGTGA. The CDR3 loop reads CASSSGTTGEQYF. DNA of the CDR3: TGTGCCAGCAGCAGCGGGACTACGGGGGAGCAGTACTTC.

The chain couples TRBV9 to TRBJ2-1, with TRBD2 matching 12 bases. Germline V gene data show CDR1 as SGDLS and CDR2 as YYNGEE. The J segment lost 9 bases and the V segment lost 2 bases, leaving 6 bases of the junction unmatched. The CDR3 runs to 15 residues. CDR3 coding DNA: TGTGCCAGCAGCGTTACTGGACTAGCGGGAACTGAGCAGTTCTTC. It yields the protein CASSVTGLAGTEQFF.

The DNA for the CDR3 is TGTGCCAGCAGCCTACAGGGGTCTGGAAACACCATATATTTT. Protein: CASSLQGSGNTIYF. J is TRBJ1-3 and V is TRBV28; TRBD1 agrees at 7 bases. The CDR3 length is 14 residues. In germline, CDR1 is MDHEN, CDR2 SYDVKM. The V segment lost 6 bases and the J segment 1 base; nucleotides outside the gene matches: 3. Supplemented by reference TRBV28 and TRBJ1-3, the full variable domain reads DVKVTQSSRYLVKRTGEKVFLECVQDMDHENMFWYRQDPGLGLRLIYFSYDVKMKEKGDIPEGYSVSREKKERFSLILESASTNQTSMYLCASSLQGSGNTIYFGEGSWLTVV.